These 26 T cell receptor beta chains came from one sample sequenced in a study of CD8 T cells in Susac syndrome. A quantity of roughly 0.5 to 1 ug RNA underwent reverse transcription using random hexamers. TCRdb passed the immunoSEQ multiplex PCR reads through MiXCR, listing each CDR3 protein once. This table holds 330,000 or so distinct CDR3 sequences, approximately 85% found once. The sequencing sample was made of CD8+ T cells from PBMCs. The receptors originated from a human donor with multiple sclerosis.

The gene calls are TRBV4-1 and TRBJ2-1, with D maybe TRBD2 (5 bases). V was trimmed by 0 bases and J by 2 bases, leaving 8 bases between them. Per the germline V gene, CDR1 is MGHRA and CDR2 is YSYEKL. This CDR3 is 15 amino acids long. Written as DNA, the CDR3 is TGCGCCAGCAGCCAAGATTCAGCGGCCTACAATGAGCAGTTCTTC. This translates into CASSQDSAAYNEQFF.

This chain links TRBV4-3 with TRBJ2-7; 9 nucleotides agree with TRBD1. The CDR3 loop spans 15 amino acids. In germline, CDR1 is LGHNA, CDR2 YSLEER. V lost 3 bases and J lost 6; bases outside the gene matches: 9. The CDR3 loop is CASSQAPGQGIEQYF. DNA of the CDR3: TGCGCCAGCAGCCAGGCCCCGGGACAGGGAATCGAGCAGTACTTC.

The rearrangement links TRBV30 to TRBJ2-4; D unresolved. This CDR3 has 13 amino acids. Looked up from germline, CDR1 is GTSNPN and CDR2 is SVGIG (reference sequence). V lost 0 bases to trimming and J lost 6 bases, with 9 bases between them. The CDR3 reads CAWSVTSGNIQYF. CDR3 DNA sequence: TGTGCCTGGAGTGTCACAAGTGGAAACATTCAGTACTTC. The variable domain in full, with the rest retrieved from reference TRBV30 and TRBJ2-4, is SQTIHQWPATLVQPVGSPLSLECTVEGTSNPNLYWYRQAAGRGLQLLFYSVGIGQISSEVPQNLSASRPQDRQFILSSKKLLLSDSGFYLCAWSVTSGNIQYFGAGTRLSVL.

The chain employs TRBV27 and TRBJ2-1, with D possibly being TRBD1 (6 bases). The CDR3 consists of 14 residues. CDR1 is MNHEY and CDR2 is SMNVEV in the germline V gene (reference sequence). Between the trimmed V and J ends, which lost 3 bases and 4 bases, there was a span of 10 bases. The CDR3 reads CASSFDRQYNEQFF. For the CDR3, the DNA is TGTGCCAGCAGTTTCGACAGGCAGTACAATGAGCAGTTCTTC.

The chain has TRBV9 and TRBJ2-4; 14 nucleotides match TRBD2. The CDR3 contains 19 residues. V dropped 0 bases and J dropped 1; count of bases not matched to a gene: 6. Germline V gives CDR1 SGDLS, CDR2 YYNGEE. This chain's CDR3 is CASSVAVTSGRDAKNIQYF. In DNA, the CDR3 is TGTGCCAGCAGCGTAGCTGTGACTAGCGGGAGGGATGCCAAAAACATTCAGTACTTC.

A word on this clonotype: Sequence at one end of the junction differs from germline and may be a read error. This rearrangement joins TRBV18 to TRBJ1-3; D not certain. This CDR3 has 16 residues. The germline gives CDR1 KGHSH, CDR2 LQKENI. CDR3 in amino acids: CASSPLYRESENTIYF. The CDR3 bases are TGTGCCAGCTCACCCCTTTACAGAGAATCTGAAAACACCATATATTTT.

This clonotype was seen only once. This rearrangement joins TRBV5-1 to TRBJ2-7; 8 bases are a match to TRBD1. The CDR3 is 15 amino acids. Per germline, CDR1 SGHRS and CDR2 YFSETQ. The ends lost 2 bases at V and 4 bases at J; junction bases unmatched: 8. The CDR3 coding sequence is TGCGCCAGCAGCTTTTTACCAGGGGGCGCATACGAGCAGTACTTC. It translates to CASSFLPGGAYEQYF.

The CDR3, as DNA: TGCAGTGCTAGAGGGGACTCCTACAATGAGCAGTTCTTC. Amino acids: CSARGDSYNEQFF. This sequence joins TRBV20-1 and TRBJ2-1; no definite D call. V lost 1 base and J lost 0, with 4 bases in between. CDR1 and CDR2 from the germline V gene are DFQATT and SNEGSKA (reference sequence). The CDR3 contains 13 residues.

This clonotype showed up just once. This sequence joins TRBV7-9 and TRBJ2-4; the D call may be TRBD1 or TRBD2 (5 bases each). The CDR3 length is 16 residues. Germline-derived CDR1 and CDR2 are SEHNR and FQNEAQ (reference sequence). V was clipped by 1 base and J by 2 bases, with 12 bases between them. CDR3 DNA sequence: TGTGCCAGCAGCTTAGGCCAGGGAGCCACCAAAAACATTCAGTACTTC. Protein: CASSLGQGATKNIQYF.

The table lists this clonotype with a count of one. The genes are TRBV27 and TRBJ2-1; 7 positions agree with TRBD1. The germline CDR1 and CDR2 sequences are MNHEY and SMNVEV (reference sequence). The CDR3 consists of 12 residues. J lost 8 bases, V lost 7 bases, and 5 bases had no gene match. The chain's CDR3 is CASTGQFDEQFF. The DNA of the CDR3 is TGTGCCAGCACGGGACAGTTCGATGAGCAGTTCTTC.

The chain recombines TRBV12-3 or TRBV12-4 with TRBJ2-7; D is perhaps TRBD1 or TRBD2 (5 bases each). Trimming left V 4 bases short and J 1 base short, with 11 bases between. There are 14 residues in the CDR3. The CDR3 DNA sequence: TGTGCCAGCAGTTACGGGACCCCGTCCTACGAGCAGTACTTC. Its protein product is CASSYGTPSYEQYF.

This sequence joins TRBV6-5 and TRBJ2-1; no reliable D call. V was pared by 0 bases and J by 6 bases, with 18 bases between. CDR3 length equals 17 residues. Germline V gene data show CDR1 as MNHEY and CDR2 as SVGAGI. The CDR3 region has the DNA TGTGCCAGCAGTTACTCAGGCTCGCCGAATGCCTTCAATGAGCAGTTCTTC. Its protein is CASSYSGSPNAFNEQFF.

The rearrangement links TRBV9 to TRBJ1-1; maybe TRBD1 (5 bases). This CDR3 is 14 amino acids long. Trimming took off 3 bases at V and 4 bases at J, with 13 bases between the two ends. Germline-derived CDR1 and CDR2 are SGDLS and YYNGEE. The CDR3 bases are TGTGCCAGCAGCGGACGACTTGGGGGCACTGAAGCTTTCTTT. Translating gives CASSGRLGGTEAFF.

The chain employs TRBV7-9 and TRBJ2-1, with D possibly TRBD2 on 6 matching bases. The germline V gene encodes CDR1 SEHNR and CDR2 FQNEAQ (reference sequence). This CDR3 has 15 amino acids. The V end was cut by 5 bases, the J end by 8 bases, with 19 bases between. The CDR3 loop reads CASSPGLLPADEQFF. For the CDR3, the DNA is TGTGCCAGCAGCCCGGGACTGCTCCCAGCCGATGAGCAGTTCTTC.

V gene TRBV29-1 combines with J gene TRBJ2-7; TRBD1 aligns across 8 bases. The V gene end was trimmed by 6 bases and the J gene end by 4 bases; junction bases not matched to a gene: 11. CDR3 length: 14 residues. Per germline, CDR1 SQVTM and CDR2 ANQGSEA. The CDR3 here is CSVDADRGRYEQYF. CDR3 sequence (DNA): TGCAGCGTCGATGCTGACAGGGGACGGTACGAGCAGTACTTC.

The gene calls are TRBV6-5 and TRBJ2-7, with 8 bases identical to TRBD2. J gave up 3 bases and V 6 bases, and 10 bases lay outside the gene matches. The CDR3 consists of 15 residues. CDR1 and CDR2 from the germline V gene are MNHEY and SVGAGI. The CDR3 here is CASRPWERGYYEQYF. CDR3 bases: TGTGCCAGCAGACCCTGGGAGCGGGGGTACTACGAGCAGTACTTC.

The chain joins TRBV6-6 to TRBJ2-7; D tentatively reads TRBD1 or TRBD2 (5 bases each). The CDR3 runs to 16 residues. V was clipped by 8 bases and J by 2 bases, with 22 bases between them. Germline values: CDR1 MNHNY, CDR2 SVGAGI (reference sequence). CDR3 DNA sequence: TGTGCCAGCGGGTCTCGTGTGGGGGAGCTCCCCTACGAGCAGTACTTC. Translating it yields CASGSRVGELPYEQYF.

The chain links TRBV20-1 to TRBJ2-2; D ambiguous. V lost 4 bases and J 0 bases, leaving 15 bases between the germline ends. Germline V CDR1 and CDR2: DFQATT, SNEGSKA (reference sequence). There are 16 residues in the CDR3. The CDR3 sequence: CSAISTSLSNTGELFF. The CDR3 nucleotides are TGCAGTGCTATTTCGACTTCGTTATCGAACACCGGGGAGCTGTTTTTT.

The genes are TRBV9 and TRBJ2-7; D is possibly TRBD1 (7 bases). Germline CDR1 SGDLS, CDR2 YYNGEE. There are 17 residues in the CDR3. Trimming shortened V by 4 bases and J by 6 bases, and 26 bases separated the two germline ends. The CDR3 nucleotides read TGTGCCAGCAGCCCTCGGAGGGCAAGACAGGGAAACAGCGAGCAGTACTTC. Translated: CASSPRRARQGNSEQYF.

The chain carries TRBV19 and TRBJ1-1; D is ambiguous. Germline CDR1 is LNHDA and CDR2 is SQIVND (reference sequence). The CDR3 covers 13 residues. With 3 bases removed from V and 0 bases from J, the gap between germline ends came to 5 bases. The CDR3 spells CASSISVNTEAFF. The CDR3 region has the DNA TGTGCCAGTAGTATCTCGGTGAACACTGAAGCTTTCTTT.

The CDR3 loop reads CASSPGTGRIKNTEAFF. The CDR3, as DNA: TGTGCCAGCAGTCCAGGGACAGGGCGAATAAAGAACACTGAAGCTTTCTTT. V gene TRBV28 combines with J gene TRBJ1-1; 9 bases fit TRBD1. Unmatched junction bases numbered 11, after V lost 5 bases and J lost 1 base. The CDR3 contains 17 residues. From germline, CDR1 is MDHEN and CDR2 SYDVKM.

The chain is built from TRBV2 and TRBJ2-1, with 11 nucleotides matching TRBD1. Trimming at V came to 3 bases and at J to 7 bases, leaving 8 bases not matched to a gene. Germline V CDR1 and CDR2: SNHLY, FYNNEI. The CDR3 has 16 amino acids. The CDR3 region has the DNA TGTGCCAGCAGTGACCCCGGGACAGGGGGTACGAATGAGCAGTTCTTC. Translation: CASSDPGTGGTNEQFF.

V usage is TRBV6-1 and J usage is TRBJ2-6, with a tentative D call TRBD1 (6 bases). V dropped 4 bases and J dropped 0 bases, with 16 bases sitting between them. The CDR3 length is 18 residues. Looked up from germline, CDR1 is MNHNS and CDR2 is SASEGT. The CDR3, as DNA: TGTGCCAGCAGTGGAGTGGGGGCCCCGAGCTCTGGGGCCAACGTCCTGACTTTC. This codes for CASSGVGAPSSGANVLTF.

This chain joins TRBV27 and TRBJ2-1; tentatively, D is TRBD1 (6 bases). Trimming removed 3 bases from V and 0 bases from J, with 21 bases in between. Per the germline V gene, CDR1 is MNHEY and CDR2 is SMNVEV (reference sequence). This CDR3 region has 19 residues. In DNA form, the CDR3 reads TGTGCCAGCAGTTTGGCGGGTTCCGGGACAAAGAGCTCCTACAATGAGCAGTTCTTC. Translated, it gives CASSLAGSGTKSSYNEQFF.

The rearrangement uses TRBV28 and TRBJ2-5; TRBD1 or TRBD2 may be the D gene (5 bases each). Germline V CDR1 and CDR2: MDHEN, SYDVKM. V was cut by 3 bases and J by 5 bases, with 13 bases left in between. This CDR3 spans 14 amino acids. CDR3: CASSLRGRRETQYF. DNA for the CDR3: TGTGCCAGCAGTTTGAGGGGTCGGCGGGAGACCCAGTACTTC.

This chain uses TRBV29-1 with TRBJ1-1; 7 bases agree with TRBD1. This CDR3 is built from 14 residues. CDR1 and CDR2 (germline): SQVTM, ANQGSEA. V was clipped by 6 bases and J by 0 bases; unmatched bases: 7. The CDR3 nucleotides read TGCAGCGTCATGGGACAGAGCCTGAACACTGAAGCTTTCTTT. Protein sequence: CSVMGQSLNTEAFF.